This T cell receptor (beta chain) originates from a study of cytomegalovirus exposure and HLA in healthy donors. Whole-study findings and limits: Previous analysis showed most TCR beta V segments were productive about 87% or about 30% of the time.

PCR used 60 Vbeta primers and 13 Jbeta primers. This table comes from immunoSEQ multiplex PCR, and its TCRdb copy is limited to in-frame clones, with some not included. The sample contains under 250,000 clones, approximately 80% of which appear only once. CDR1 and CDR2 from the germline V gene are MDHEN and SYDVKM. With 0 bases removed from V and 1 base from J, the gap between germline ends came to 9 bases. This CDR3 has 16 residues. This clone appeared once. Antigen unknown. The receptor was isolated from a man aged 45-65 years in good health and CMV-seronegative. Sequenced material: PBMCs. The chain joins TRBV28 to TRBJ2-2; the D gene is possibly TRBD2 (5 bases). DNA for the CDR3: TGTGCCAGCAGTTTATGGGCCGGGAAGAACACCGGGGAGCTGTTTTTT. This gives the protein CASSLWAGKNTGELFF.